These 16 T cell receptor beta chains share one sample of origin, sequenced in a study of shared clonotypes between healthy human individuals. TCRdb's table, derived via immunoSEQ multiplex PCR, lists solely in-frame clones and lacks some. The top ten clones hold around 13% of a sample with fewer than 650,000 clones, roughly four fifths of them seen once. The sample comprised PBMCs. All receptors derive from a woman between 40 and 55 years old in good health. Some clones in this sample may be carry-over from other donors' samples.

The V gene is TRBV15, the J gene TRBJ2-1; the D gene is possibly TRBD1 (6 bases). The CDR3 length is 13 residues. Germline CDR1 reads LNHNV; CDR2 reads YYDKDF (reference sequence). V was shortened by 0 bases and J by 10 bases, with 10 bases between the two germline ends. The CDR3 here is CATSRDMGTEQFF. The CDR3 DNA sequence: TGTGCCACCAGCAGAGATATGGGGACAGAGCAGTTCTTC.

The chain couples TRBV7-3 to TRBJ2-2, with TRBD1 matching 7 bases. Per germline, CDR1 SGHTA and CDR2 FQGTGA. J gave up 5 bases and V 5 bases, and 8 bases lay outside the gene matches. The CDR3 contains 15 residues. CDR3 nucleotide sequence: TGTGCCAGCAGCCCCGGGACAGTCGGTACCGGGGAGCTGTTTTTT. Encoded protein: CASSPGTVGTGELFF.

The CDR3, as DNA: TGCGCCAGCAGCTTGGGGACAGCGGTCAATGAAAAACTGTTTTTT. Its protein is CASSLGTAVNEKLFF. The V and J genes are TRBV5-1 and TRBJ1-4; perhaps TRBD1 as D (6 bases). The ends were cut back, 0 bases at V and 5 bases at J, with 11 bases in the middle. From germline, CDR1 is SGHRS and CDR2 YFSETQ. This CDR3 has 15 amino acids.

The rearrangement joins TRBV2 to TRBJ2-7; D gene uncertain. V was shortened by 3 bases and J by 5 bases, with 17 bases between the two germline ends. Per germline, CDR1 SNHLY and CDR2 FYNNEI. CDR3 size: 15 residues. The CDR3 nucleotides read TGTGCCAGCAGTGATCGGGCCCAAAGGGCTGACGAGCAGTACTTC. Translated, it gives CASSDRAQRADEQYF.

This chain joins TRBV19 and TRBJ2-7; TRBD2 aligns across 10 bases. The length of the CDR3 is 15 residues. Germline V gene sequence: CDR1 LNHDA, CDR2 SQIVND (reference sequence). J gave up 2 bases and V 7 bases, and 8 bases lay outside the gene matches. The CDR3 here is CASKPGLASTYEQYF. DNA of the CDR3: TGTGCCAGTAAGCCGGGACTAGCGTCTACCTACGAGCAGTACTTC.

V gene TRBV4-1 combines with J gene TRBJ2-1, with 12 bases fitting TRBD2. The CDR3 runs 16 residues. Germline V lookup: CDR1 MGHRA, CDR2 YSYEKL. V gave up 3 bases and J gave up 3 bases; unmatched junction bases: 3. The CDR3 region has the DNA TGCGCCAGCAGCCATGGGACTAGCGGGTTCTACAATGAGCAGTTCTTC. Translated: CASSHGTSGFYNEQFF.

The V gene is TRBV19, the J gene TRBJ1-2; the D is unclear. There are 14 residues in the CDR3. Germline CDR1 LNHDA, CDR2 SQIVND (reference sequence). The V end was cut by 6 bases, the J end by 4 bases, with 15 bases between. The CDR3 loop is CASRPWAAIYGYTF. DNA for the CDR3: TGTGCCAGTAGGCCGTGGGCAGCTATCTATGGCTACACCTTC.

The chain links TRBV6-5 to TRBJ1-2; TRBD1 matches 9 bases. CDR3 size: 15 residues. Unmatched junction bases numbered 11, after V lost 5 bases and J lost 7 bases. The V gene's germline CDR1 is MNHEY and CDR2 SVGAGI. CDR3 protein: CASSGSWGQGRGYTF. CDR3 sequence (DNA): TGTGCCAGCAGTGGGTCGTGGGGACAGGGACGTGGCTACACCTTC.

The chain links TRBV27 to TRBJ1-1; TRBD1 might be the D (6 bases). The V and J ends lost 2 bases and 1 base respectively, with 14 bases between them. CDR1 MNHEY and CDR2 SMNVEV come from the germline V gene (reference sequence). The CDR3 loop spans 16 amino acids. The DNA for the CDR3 is TGTGCCAGCAGTTTAACCACAGGGCTGGCGAACACTGAAGCTTTCTTT. The encoded protein is CASSLTTGLANTEAFF.

Here the CDR3 reads CASSYPQGYGVYEQYF. The DNA for the CDR3 is TGTGCCAGCAGTTATCCACAGGGTTACGGGGTCTACGAGCAGTACTTC. This chain connects TRBV6-6 to TRBJ2-7, with D perhaps TRBD1 (6 bases). The CDR3 covers 16 residues. V was clipped by 3 bases and J by 3 bases, with 18 bases between them. In germline, CDR1 is MNHNY, CDR2 SVGAGI (reference sequence).

The chain has TRBV11-3 and TRBJ1-1; D is undetermined. There are 14 residues in the CDR3. V was cut by 5 bases and J by 1 base, with 11 bases left in between. In germline, CDR1 is SGHNT, CDR2 YENEEA. The CDR3 DNA reads TGTGCCAGCAGCCCCGGTGGGTGGAACACTGAAGCTTTCTTT. Translated, it gives CASSPGGWNTEAFF.

The rearrangement joins TRBV4-3 to TRBJ2-5; 12 nucleotides match TRBD2. This CDR3 is 15 amino acids long. The J segment lost 11 bases and the V segment lost 4 bases, leaving 11 bases of the junction unmatched. Germline V lookup: CDR1 LGHNA, CDR2 YSLEER. In DNA form, the CDR3 reads TGCGCCAGCAGCCCTCTAGCGGGAGGGCCTCTTCGACAGTACTTC. Its protein is CASSPLAGGPLRQYF.

The genes are TRBV19 and TRBJ2-3; tentative D call: TRBD2 (6 bases). The V gene's germline CDR1 is LNHDA and CDR2 SQIVND (reference sequence). This CDR3 region has 14 residues. V was shortened by 8 bases and J by 5 bases, with 17 bases between the two germline ends. CDR3 protein: CASDPTGVGDTQYF. For the CDR3, the DNA is TGTGCCAGTGACCCGACGGGAGTGGGAGATACGCAGTATTTT. The full variable domain, with the rest looked up from reference TRBV19 and TRBJ2-3, is DGGITQSPKYLFRKEGQNVTLSCEQNLNHDAMYWYRQDPGQGLRLIYYSQIVNDFQKGDIAEGYSVSREKKESFPLTVTSAQKNPTAFYLCASDPTGVGDTQYFGPGTRLTVL.

The rearrangement joins TRBV9 to TRBJ2-7; 7 bases line up with TRBD2. V trimming: 3 bases; J trimming: 0 bases; junction bases outside the gene matches: 6. This CDR3 is built from 15 residues. The germline CDR1 and CDR2 sequences are SGDLS and YYNGEE. CDR3 sequence (DNA): TGTGCCAGCAGCGACGGAGCGGGACCCTCCTACGAGCAGTACTTC. Translated, it gives CASSDGAGPSYEQYF. The full variable domain, its missing parts supplied by reference TRBV9 and TRBJ2-7, is DSGVTQTPKHLITATGQRVTLRCSPRSGDLSVYWYQQSLDQGLQFLIQYYNGEERAKGNILERFSAQQFPDLHSELNLSSLELGDSALYFCASSDGAGPSYEQYFGPGTRLTVT.

Here the CDR3 reads CASSPATPTGYNEQFF. CDR3 in DNA: TGTGCCAGCAGTCCGGCGACTCCCACGGGATACAATGAGCAGTTCTTC. This chain connects TRBV7-6 to TRBJ2-1; D might be TRBD2 (5 bases). V lost 6 bases and J lost 4, with 19 bases in between. CDR3 length: 16 amino acids. CDR1 SGHVS and CDR2 FNYEAQ come from the germline V gene.

The CDR3 region is CASSLVREKLFF. The DNA for the CDR3 is TGTGCCAGCAGCTTAGTCCGAGAAAAACTGTTTTTT. The V call is TRBV7-2, the J call TRBJ1-4; D not resolved. Germline V CDR1 and CDR2: SGHTA, FQGNSA. The ends were cut back, 1 base at V and 8 bases at J, with 5 bases in the middle. This CDR3 spans 12 amino acids. The variable domain in full, with the rest retrieved from reference TRBV7-2 and TRBJ1-4, is GAGVSQSPSNKVTEKGKDVELRCDPISGHTALYWYRQSLGQGLEFLIYFQGNSAPDKSGLPSDRFSAERTGGSVSTLTIQRTQQEDSAVYLCASSLVREKLFFGSGTQLSVL.